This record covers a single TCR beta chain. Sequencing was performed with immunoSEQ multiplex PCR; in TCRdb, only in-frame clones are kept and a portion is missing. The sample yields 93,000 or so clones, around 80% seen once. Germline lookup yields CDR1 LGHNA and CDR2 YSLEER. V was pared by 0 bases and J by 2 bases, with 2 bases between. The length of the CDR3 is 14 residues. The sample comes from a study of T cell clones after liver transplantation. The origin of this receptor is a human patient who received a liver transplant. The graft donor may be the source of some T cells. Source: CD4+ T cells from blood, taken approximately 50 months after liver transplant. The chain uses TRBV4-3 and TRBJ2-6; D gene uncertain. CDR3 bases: TGCGCCAGCAGCCAAGAAGCTGGGGCCAACGTCCTGACTTTC. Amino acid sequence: CASSQEAGANVLTF.